This T cell receptor (beta chain) was documented in a study of human T cells and chemical hapten exposure. Study as a whole: Each patient's scalp received weekly diphenylcyclopropenone throughout the approximately 22-week study. DPC 0.01% went on the upper back by patch test, with reading at 6 days.

The sample's time point: pre-sensitization, week 0. Treatment meaning: therapeutic diphenylcyclopropenone sensitization with weekly scalp DPC. Overall study results and limits: Compared to controls, expanded TCRs made significantly more large clusters of similar CDR3s. Once DPC sensitization occurred, TCRs above 1 in 1000 frequency showed no change.

This CDR3 comprises 14 residues. V was trimmed by 5 bases and J by 8 bases, leaving 15 bases between them. Germline V lookup: CDR1 SGHTA, CDR2 FQGNSA. This clonotype turned up a few times. What it binds is not known. TCRdb called the RACE reads again in MiXCR, with one record for every CDR3 protein. This table holds 300,000 to 450,000 distinct CDR3 sequences, around 5.5% found once. The TCR sequence derives from a woman aged 18 to 35 with alopecia areata. Some clones in this sample may be carry-over from other donors' samples. The chain is built from TRBV7-2 and TRBJ1-4, with a tentative D call TRBD1 (6 bases). The starting material was whole blood, obtained in connection with sensitization to the hapten diphenylcyclopropenone (DPC). The chain's CDR3 is CASSRDAGGEKLFF. For the CDR3, the DNA is TGTGCCAGCAGCCGGGATGCTGGGGGCGAAAAACTGTTTTTT. Full variable domain (missing parts from reference TRBV7-2 and TRBJ1-4): GAGVSQSPSNKVTEKGKDVELRCDPISGHTALYWYRQSLGQGLEFLIYFQGNSAPDKSGLPSDRFSAERTGGSVSTLTIQRTQQEDSAVYLCASSRDAGGEKLFFGSGTQLSVL.